This T cell receptor beta chain comes out of a study of T cells in Graves' hyperthyroidism and ophthalmopathy. On this clonotype itself: The junction differs from germline at one of its ends, possibly a read error.

The CDR3 length is 14 residues. The germline V gene has CDR1 SGDLS and CDR2 YYNGEE. Authors of the study amplified TCR beta CDR3 regions from RNA transcripts. The HTBI primer set drove a first-round RT-PCR of the TCR CDR3. TCRdb fed the multiplex PCR reads into MiXCR, producing one record per CDR3 protein. The sample consists of hundreds of thousands of distinct CDR3 sequences, around 38% of them appearing once. The chain recombines TRBV9 with TRBJ1-4, with D hard to call. Sequences were obtained from blood. This TCR derives from a man aged 18 to 29 with Graves' hyperthyroidism. DNA of the CDR3: TGTCCCAGCAGCGCCGCGGCCGGATACGAAAAACTGTTTTTT. It specifies CPSSAAAGYEKLFF.